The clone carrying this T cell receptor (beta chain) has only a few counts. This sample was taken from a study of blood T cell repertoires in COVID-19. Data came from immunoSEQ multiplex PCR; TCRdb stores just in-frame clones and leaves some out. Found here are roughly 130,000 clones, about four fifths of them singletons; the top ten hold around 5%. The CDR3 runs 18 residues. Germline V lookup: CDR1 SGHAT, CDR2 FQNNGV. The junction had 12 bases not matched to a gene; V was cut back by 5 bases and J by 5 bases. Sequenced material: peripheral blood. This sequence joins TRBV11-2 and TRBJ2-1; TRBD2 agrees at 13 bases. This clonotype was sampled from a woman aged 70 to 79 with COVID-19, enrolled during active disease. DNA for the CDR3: TGTGCCAGCAGCCGCACTAGCGGGGGGGCGGAAGAACACAATGAGCAGTTCTTC. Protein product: CASSRTSGGAEEHNEQFF.